This is a list of T cell receptor beta chains from one sample in a study of metastatic and nonmetastatic thyroid tumors. TCRdb used MiXCR to call clones anew from the PCR reads. The repertoire holds some 10,000 clones, with under 30% as singletons. Sequencing was performed on tumor tissue. The origin of the receptors is a male donor with papillary thyroid cancer or a benign thyroid nodule (not recorded which). Some clones in this sample may be carry-over from other donors' samples. Both conserved end residues are part of each CDR3. D genes are given only for firm matches. Clone sizes are given selectively: once, few, many, or a class where the clone is expanded.

TRBV30,.,.,TRBJ2-2,CAWSEYGTGGELFF,TGTGCCTGGAGTGAGTACGGGACTGGCGGGGAGCTGTTTTTT
TRBV20-1,.,.,TRBJ2-1,CIAKRSGFF,TGCATTGCTAAAAGGTCCGGTTTCTTC
TRBV2,few,.,TRBJ2-7,CASNEDTYEQYF,TGTGCCAGCAATGAGGACACTTACGAGCAGTACTTC
TRBV12-3/TRBV12-4,many,.,TRBJ2-1,CASTRTEKNNEQFF,TGTGCCAGCACGAGGACAGAAAAAAACAATGAGCAGTTCTTC
TRBV20-1,.,TRBD1,TRBJ1-3,CSASQGDGNTIYF,TGCAGTGCTTCACAGGGGGATGGAAACACCATATATTTT
TRBV29-1,many,TRBD1,TRBJ2-3,CSVGPRGQFVTDTQYF,TGCAGCGTTGGGCCCAGGGGACAGTTCGTCACAGATACGCAGTATTTT
TRBV6-1,many,.,TRBJ1-4,CASSTVSSGEKLFF,TGTGCCAGCAGTACGGTATCAAGCGGTGAAAAACTGTTTTTT
TRBV4-3,.,TRBD2,TRBJ2-1,CASSTGRGNEQFF,TGCGCCAGCAGTACGGGGAGGGGCAATGAGCAGTTCTTC
TRBV7-9,medium-sized,.,TRBJ1-2,CASSFQGRLEDGYTF,TGTGCCAGCAGTTTTCAAGGGCGTCTTGAAGATGGCTACACCTTC
TRBV6-1,few,.,TRBJ1-2,CASSQQVNYGYTF,TGTGCCAGCAGCCAACAGGTTAACTATGGCTACACCTTC
TRBV20-1,once,TRBD1,TRBJ2-7,CSAREQGVGSYEQYF,TGCAGTGCTAGAGAGCAGGGGGTGGGAAGCTACGAGCAGTACTTC
TRBV2,.,TRBD1,TRBJ1-4,CASSGMGTGGFEKLFF,TGTGCCAGCAGCGGGATGGGGACAGGGGGATTTGAAAAACTGTTTTTT
TRBV18,medium-sized,.,TRBJ1-1,CASSRDRLNTEAFF,TGTGCCAGCTCACGAGACAGGTTGAACACTGAAGCTTTCTTT
TRBV29-1,many,TRBD1,TRBJ1-4,CSVDDSGQGAIGEKLFF,TGCAGCGTTGACGACTCGGGACAGGGGGCTATAGGTGAAAAACTGTTTTTT
TRBV20-1,medium-sized,TRBD2,TRBJ2-1,CRGLAGNNEQFF,TGCAGAGGACTAGCGGGGAACAATGAGCAGTTCTTC
TRBV9,.,.,TRBJ2-2,CASSLAQARELFF,TGTGCCAGCAGCTTAGCCCAGGCCAGGGAGCTTTTTTTT
TRBV25-1,once,TRBD1,TRBJ1-5,CASSSKGTGLYGMSNQPQHF,TGTGCCAGCAGCTCTAAGGGGACAGGGTTATACGGGATGAGCAATCAGCCCCAGCATTTT
TRBV28,few,.,TRBJ2-7,CASIRLQPCYEQYF,TGTGCCAGCATACGACTCCAGCCCTGCTACGAGCAGTACTTC
TRBV5-1,.,.,TRBJ2-7,CASSLPGLGTYEQYF,TGCGCCAGCAGCCTGCCCGGACTGGGAACCTACGAGCAGTACTTC
TRBV12-5,.,.,TRBJ1-1,CASRGEMNTEAFF,TGTGCTTCCCGGGGGGAAATGAACACTGAAGCTTTCTTT
TRBV28,.,TRBD2,TRBJ2-2,CASSLIGTSGTGELFF,TGTGCCAGCAGTTTGATTGGGACTAGCGGGACCGGGGAGCTGTTTTTT
TRBV7-2,.,TRBD2,TRBJ2-1,CASSFGLVDEQFF,TGTGCCAGCAGCTTCGGACTAGTCGATGAGCAGTTCTTC
TRBV20-1,.,TRBD2,TRBJ2-1,CSARLAGSYNEQFF,TGCAGTGCTAGACTAGCGGGCTCCTACAATGAGCAGTTCTTC
TRBV30,few,.,TRBJ1-3,CAWSGGRTNSGNTIYF,TGTGCCTGGAGTGGAGGACGGACCAACTCTGGAAACACCATATATTTT
TRBV30,.,.,TRBJ2-7,CAWNLYRDEQYF,TGTGCCTGGAACCTTTATCGGGACGAGCAGTACTTC
TRBV4-3,many,.,TRBJ2-7,CASSQVGGEQYF,TGCGCCAGCAGCCAAGTCGGGGGTGAGCAGTACTTC
TRBV5-1,medium-sized,.,TRBJ1-2,CASSLASGSMSYTF,TGCGCCAGCAGCTTGGCCTCAGGTTCGATGAGCTACACCTTC
TRBV28,.,.,TRBJ1-6,CASSRQTTGRFSPLHF,TGTGCCAGCAGTCGACAAACAACAGGGAGGTTTTCACCCCTCCACTTT
TRBV6-1,few,.,TRBJ2-7,CASSEVHLYEQYF,TGTGCCAGCAGTGAAGTTCACCTCTACGAGCAGTACTTC
TRBV7-2,many,.,TRBJ2-5,CASSPGLEETQYF,TGTGCCAGCAGCCCTGGACTGGAAGAGACCCAGTACTTC
TRBV20-1,.,TRBD2,TRBJ2-7,CSAMTSGGWEQYF,TGCAGTGCCATGACTAGCGGGGGGTGGGAGCAGTACTTC
TRBV28,medium-sized,TRBD1,TRBJ1-6,CGIQGENSPLHF,TGTGGAATACAGGGGGAAAATTCACCCCTCCACTTT
TRBV7-8,.,.,TRBJ1-2,CASSLSVGTGYTF,TGTGCCAGCAGCTTATCCGTCGGGACTGGCTACACCTTC
TRBV4-2,many,.,TRBJ2-1,CASSQGLGEHNEQFF,TGTGCCAGCAGCCAAGGTTTGGGGGAGCACAATGAGCAGTTCTTC
TRBV5-4,.,TRBD1,TRBJ2-5,CASSLHGGQGLVGTQYF,TGTGCCAGCAGCCTACATGGGGGACAGGGACTCGTCGGGACCCAGTACTTC
TRBV28,medium-sized,TRBD1,TRBJ2-7,CASSLLTQGALYEQYF,TGTGCCAGCAGTTTACTGACCCAGGGGGCGCTTTACGAGCAGTACTTC